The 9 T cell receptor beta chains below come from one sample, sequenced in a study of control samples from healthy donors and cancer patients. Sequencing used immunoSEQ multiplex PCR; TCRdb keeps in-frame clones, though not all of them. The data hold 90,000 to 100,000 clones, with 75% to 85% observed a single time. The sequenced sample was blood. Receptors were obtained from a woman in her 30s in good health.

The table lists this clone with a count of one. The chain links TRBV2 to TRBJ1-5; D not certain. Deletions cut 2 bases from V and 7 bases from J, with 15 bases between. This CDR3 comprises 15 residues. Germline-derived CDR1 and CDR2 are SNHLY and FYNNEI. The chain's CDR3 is CASSEMRGIGQPQHF. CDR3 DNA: TGTGCCAGCAGTGAAATGCGAGGGATCGGGCAGCCCCAGCATTTT.

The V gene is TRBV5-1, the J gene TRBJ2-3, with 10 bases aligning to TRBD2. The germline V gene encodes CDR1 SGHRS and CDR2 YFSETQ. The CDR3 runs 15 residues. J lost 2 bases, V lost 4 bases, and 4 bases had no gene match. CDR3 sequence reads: CASSLSGGNTDTQYF. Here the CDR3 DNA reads TGCGCCAGCAGCCTTAGCGGGGGGAACACAGATACGCAGTATTTT.

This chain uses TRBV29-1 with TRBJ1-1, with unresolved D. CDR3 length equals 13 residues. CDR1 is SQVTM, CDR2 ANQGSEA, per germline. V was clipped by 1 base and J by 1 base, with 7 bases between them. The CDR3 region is CSVEGTANTEAFF. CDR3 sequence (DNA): TGCAGCGTTGAAGGGACGGCGAACACTGAAGCTTTCTTT.

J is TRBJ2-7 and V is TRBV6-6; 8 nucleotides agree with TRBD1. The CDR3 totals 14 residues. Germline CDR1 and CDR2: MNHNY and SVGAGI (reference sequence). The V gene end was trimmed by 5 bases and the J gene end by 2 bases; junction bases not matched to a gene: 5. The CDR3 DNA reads TGTGCCAGCAGTCCGGGACAGGTGCCCTACGAGCAGTACTTC. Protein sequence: CASSPGQVPYEQYF.

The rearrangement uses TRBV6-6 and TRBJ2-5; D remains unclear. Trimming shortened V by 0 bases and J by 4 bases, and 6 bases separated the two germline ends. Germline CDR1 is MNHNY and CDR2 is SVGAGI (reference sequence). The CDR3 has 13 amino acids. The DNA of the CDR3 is TGTGCCAGCAGTTACTCGTCCCGAGAGACCCAGTACTTC. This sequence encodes CASSYSSRETQYF.

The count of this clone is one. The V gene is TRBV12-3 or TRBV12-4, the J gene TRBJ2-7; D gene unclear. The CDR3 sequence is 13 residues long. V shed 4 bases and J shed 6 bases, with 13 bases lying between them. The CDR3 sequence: CASSSRSPGEQYF. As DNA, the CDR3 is TGTGCCAGCAGTTCGCGGTCACCAGGCGAGCAGTACTTC.

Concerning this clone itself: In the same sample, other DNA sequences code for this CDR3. CDR3 loop: CASSEGGQGNTEAFF. CDR3 DNA: TGTGCCAGCAGTGAGGGGGGGCAAGGGAACACTGAAGCTTTCTTT. The J gene is TRBJ1-1, the V gene TRBV2, with D tentatively TRBD1 (6 bases). Germline V lookup: CDR1 SNHLY, CDR2 FYNNEI. Trimming pared 3 bases from V and 1 base from J, leaving 12 bases between. The CDR3 consists of 15 residues.

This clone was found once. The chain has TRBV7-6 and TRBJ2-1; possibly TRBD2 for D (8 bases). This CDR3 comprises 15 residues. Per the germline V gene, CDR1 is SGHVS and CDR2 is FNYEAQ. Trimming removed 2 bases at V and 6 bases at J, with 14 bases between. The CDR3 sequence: CASSLSGGTANEQFF. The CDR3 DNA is TGTGCCAGCAGCTTATCGGGAGGGACAGCCAATGAGCAGTTCTTC.

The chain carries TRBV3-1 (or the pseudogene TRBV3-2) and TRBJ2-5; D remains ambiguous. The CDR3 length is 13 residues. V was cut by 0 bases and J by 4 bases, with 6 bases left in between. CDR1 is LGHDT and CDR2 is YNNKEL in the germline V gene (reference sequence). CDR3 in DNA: TGTGCCAGCAGCCAAGATTGGCGAGAGACCCAGTACTTC. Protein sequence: CASSQDWRETQYF.